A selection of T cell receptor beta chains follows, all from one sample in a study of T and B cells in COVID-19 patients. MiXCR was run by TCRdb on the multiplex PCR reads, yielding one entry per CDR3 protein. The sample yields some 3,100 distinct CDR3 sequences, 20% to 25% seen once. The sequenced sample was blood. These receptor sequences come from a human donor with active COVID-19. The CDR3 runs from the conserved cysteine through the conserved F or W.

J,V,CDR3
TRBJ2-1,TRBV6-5,CASLGWDPGTPRAYNEQFF
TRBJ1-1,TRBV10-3,CATEPSTNTEAFF
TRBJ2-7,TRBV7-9,CASSLRTAGDNGRRSSYEQYF
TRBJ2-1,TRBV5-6,CASMFNNEQFF
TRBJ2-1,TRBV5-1,CASSLGLPGDEQFF
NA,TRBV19,CASSIEGVAGGGNEQFF
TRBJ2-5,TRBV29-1,CSVEDPGLAGVETQYF
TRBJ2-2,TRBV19,CASSLTSGLVKNTGELFF
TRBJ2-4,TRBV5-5,CASSWGGTSGSGGNIQYF
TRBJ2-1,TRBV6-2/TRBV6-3,CASTLGFYNEQFF
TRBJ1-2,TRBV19,CASSMTRLTGYGYTF
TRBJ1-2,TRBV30,CAWSEIGQEYGYTF
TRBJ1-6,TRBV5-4,CASSSGTDHSPLHF
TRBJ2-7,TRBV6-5,CASSDKAYEQYF
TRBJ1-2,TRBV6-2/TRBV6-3,CASTGAGGADYGYTF
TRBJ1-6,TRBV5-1,CASSLDFHRETSPLHF
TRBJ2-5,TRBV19,CASSYSGSAMETQYF
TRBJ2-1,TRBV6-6,CASTALAGPNEQFF
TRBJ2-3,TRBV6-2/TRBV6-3,CASTPVRATSTDTQYF
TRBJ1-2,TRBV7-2,CASSLQGWGYTF
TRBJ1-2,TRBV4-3,CASSQERGREGIYGYTF
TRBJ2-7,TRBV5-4,CASSLGGYEQYF
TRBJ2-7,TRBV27,CASSWGRAYEQYF
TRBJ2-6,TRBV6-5,CASSYFQRQYRNSGANVLTF
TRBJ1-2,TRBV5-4,CASSPVQGVGGYTF
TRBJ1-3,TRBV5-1,CASSLEGNTIYF
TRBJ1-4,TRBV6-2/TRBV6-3,CASSYSATGISIGEKLFF
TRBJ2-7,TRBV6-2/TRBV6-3,CASSYSLDRGEYEQYF
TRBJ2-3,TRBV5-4,CASSSSRTGATDTQYF
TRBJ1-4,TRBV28,CASKRPMGATNEKLFF
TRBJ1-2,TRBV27,CASSFRSGRGRPGYGYTF